This TCR beta chain appears in the sequencing data of a study of T cell responses to AZD1222 COVID-19 vaccine. For the study at large: Pooled in the analysis were second doses at about 4 or about 12 weeks.

Generated by immunoSEQ multiplex PCR, the TCRdb table keeps only in-frame clones and is missing some. The top ten hold around 5.2% of the sample, which has under 150,000 clones, about 90% seen once. The clonotype was recovered from an adult in good health. The material sequenced was peripheral blood, taken on day 0 of AZD1222 vaccination.

The CDR3 is CASSSRGRGEAFF. The CDR3 DNA reads TGTGCCAGCAGTTCCCGAGGGAGGGGGGAAGCTTTCTTT. The chain employs TRBV6-5 and TRBJ1-1; D is perhaps TRBD1 (6 bases). V was cut by 4 bases and J by 8 bases, with 14 bases left in between. This CDR3 contains 13 residues. Germline CDR1 reads MNHEY; CDR2 reads SVGAGI.